The 17 T cell receptor beta chains given below trace back to one sample, sequenced in a study of blood T cell repertoires in COVID-19 (TCRdb year 2020). The library was made by the immunoSEQ multiplex PCR assay. The clones in this table, taken by TCRdb from immuneACCESS, are in-frame only. Not every clone is retained; where verified, under half of the shortfall comes from an unresolved V gene, and the cause of the rest is unknown. The sample contains approximately 350,000 clones, 80% to 90% of them found a single time. The top ten clonotypes cover about 6% of the sample. Input material: peripheral blood. These receptors originate from a woman aged 45-65 years with COVID-19, enrolled during active disease.

The gene calls are TRBV12-3 or TRBV12-4 and TRBJ2-7, with a weak D call TRBD2 (7 bases). The CDR3 has 11 amino acids. V lost 7 bases to trimming and J lost 5 bases, with 9 bases between them. The CDR3 sequence: CASMGGHEQYF. In nucleotides, the CDR3 is TGTGCCAGCATGGGGGGGCACGAGCAGTACTTC.

The chain carries TRBV6-2 or TRBV6-3 and TRBJ2-5; no clear D. The CDR3 is made up of 13 amino acids. Trimming shortened V by 2 bases and J by 0 bases, and 4 bases separated the two germline ends. The germline V gene encodes CDR1 MNHEY and CDR2 SVGEGT. In DNA form, the CDR3 reads TGTGCCAGCAGTTACCTGTACCAAGAGACCCAGTACTTC. It codes for CASSYLYQETQYF.

The chain couples TRBV7-8 to TRBJ2-7; TRBD1 might be the D (6 bases). Trimming removed 5 bases at V and 12 bases at J, with 17 bases between. This CDR3 is 12 amino acids long. Germline CDR1 SGHVS, CDR2 FQNEAQ. DNA for the CDR3: TGTGCCAGCAGCCCCGGTGGGGGCCCCCCGTACTTC. It yields the protein CASSPGGGPPYF.

The rearrangement joins TRBV10-2 to TRBJ2-3; the D is unclear. This CDR3 comprises 13 residues. The V and J ends lost 7 bases and 5 bases respectively, with 13 bases between them. CDR1 and CDR2 (germline): WSHSY, SAAADI. The CDR3 sequence is CASTVGVIDTQYF. Written as DNA, the CDR3 is TGCGCCAGCACCGTTGGAGTCATAGATACGCAGTATTTT.

The rearrangement links TRBV30 to TRBJ2-7; 14 positions agree with TRBD2. The CDR3 spans 14 residues. Looked up from germline, CDR1 is GTSNPN and CDR2 is SVGIG (reference sequence). The junction had 4 bases not matched to a gene; V was cut back by 6 bases and J by 3 bases. CDR3 sequence (DNA): TGTGCCTGTACGGGACTAGCGGGAGTCTACGAGCAGTACTTC. Translating gives CACTGLAGVYEQYF.

This clone was recorded once. This sequence joins TRBV30 and TRBJ1-2; D gene unclear. The V gene's germline CDR1 is GTSNPN and CDR2 SVGIG (reference sequence). Trimming took 2 bases from V and 3 from J, leaving 10 bases between them. The CDR3 is 13 residues long. This CDR3 reads CAWSPTWDYGYTF. The CDR3 DNA sequence: TGTGCCTGGAGTCCGACTTGGGACTATGGCTACACCTTC.

Here the CDR3 DNA reads TGTGCCAGCAGTGAAGCTATTCAGGGCTGGACTAGCGGGATGTTGGATACGCAGTATTTT. This encodes CASSEAIQGWTSGMLDTQYF. This chain uses TRBV6-1 with TRBJ2-3; 12 bases agree with TRBD2. Germline V gene lookup returns CDR1 MNHNS and CDR2 SASEGT. With V trimmed by 0 bases and J by 6 bases, 16 bases remained unmatched. The CDR3 is 20 residues long.

The chain is built from TRBV23-1 and TRBJ1-1, with 7 bases fitting TRBD1. TRBV23-1 is reported as an ORF; its role is uncertain. V lost 3 bases and J lost 0; bases outside the gene matches: 16. CDR3 size: 19 residues. CDR3 loop: CASSQSYRDSPFLNTEAFF. The CDR3 DNA follows: TGCGCCAGCAGTCAGTCATACCGGGACAGCCCTTTTCTGAACACTGAAGCTTTCTTT.

The chain has TRBV14 and TRBJ2-1; 8 nucleotides match TRBD1. The CDR3 is made up of 16 amino acids. Germline loops: CDR1 SGHDN, CDR2 FVKESK. V lost 4 bases, J lost 2 bases, and 7 bases stayed unmatched. The CDR3 is CASSPLSGGTYNEQFF. In DNA form, the CDR3 reads TGTGCCAGCAGCCCGCTTTCAGGGGGCACCTACAATGAGCAGTTCTTC. Supplemented by reference TRBV14 and TRBJ2-1, the full variable domain reads EAGVTQFPSHSVIEKGQTVTLRCDPISGHDNLYWYRRVMGKEIKFLLHFVKESKQDESGMPNNRFLAERTGGTYSTLKVQPAELEDSGVYFCASSPLSGGTYNEQFFGPGTRLTVL.

This chain connects TRBV7-8 to TRBJ1-2, with 8 bases aligning to TRBD1. The CDR3 totals 16 residues. Germline V gene lookup returns CDR1 SGHVS and CDR2 FQNEAQ. V dropped 5 bases and J dropped 1; count of bases not matched to a gene: 9. DNA of the CDR3: TGTGCCAGCAGCCTGCGTGGACAGGGAAATAACTATGGCTACACCTTC. Translating gives CASSLRGQGNNYGYTF.

The CDR3 region has the DNA TGTGCCAGCCTTCCCCAACGGGACAGGCTCTATGGCTACACCTTC. Encoded protein: CASLPQRDRLYGYTF. The V call is TRBV27, the J call TRBJ1-2, with 8 bases that match TRBD1. Germline V gene lookup returns CDR1 MNHEY and CDR2 SMNVEV (reference sequence). The CDR3 loop spans 15 amino acids. The ends lost 8 bases at V and 4 bases at J; junction bases unmatched: 12.

The V gene is TRBV11-3, the J gene TRBJ2-1, with TRBD2 identical over 11 bases. The trim removed 0 bases at V and 4 bases at J, leaving 8 bases unmatched. CDR1 and CDR2 from the germline V gene are SGHNT and YENEEA. The CDR3 is 18 amino acids. The CDR3 here is CASSLDGSGRASYNEQFF. CDR3 bases: TGTGCCAGCAGCTTAGATGGTAGCGGGAGGGCCTCTTACAATGAGCAGTTCTTC.

The chain is built from TRBV3-1 (or the pseudogene TRBV3-2) and TRBJ2-2; TRBD1 agrees at 9 bases. The V gene's germline CDR1 is LGHDT and CDR2 YNNKEL (reference sequence). The CDR3 is 16 residues long. V was pared by 3 bases and J by 8 bases, with 10 bases of the junction left unmatched. The CDR3 nucleotides are TGTGCCAGCAGCCACGCCGGGACAGGGTTTTCGGGGGAGCTGTTTTTT. This translates into CASSHAGTGFSGELFF.

Only one count was recorded for this clone. This chain uses TRBV6-6 with TRBJ1-2; 8 bases are a match to TRBD1. Per the germline V gene, CDR1 is MNHNY and CDR2 is SVGAGI (reference sequence). The CDR3 has 15 amino acids. The ends lost 2 bases at V and 7 bases at J; junction bases unmatched: 9. DNA for the CDR3: TGTGCCAGCAGTTACCAACAGGACAGGGTGGTTGGCTACACCTTC. Translation: CASSYQQDRVVGYTF.

The chain carries TRBV28 and TRBJ2-7; 11 bases agree with TRBD1. The ends lost 5 bases at V and 3 bases at J; junction bases unmatched: 6. The CDR3 runs 15 residues. Germline CDR1 and CDR2: MDHEN and SYDVKM. Written as DNA, the CDR3 is TGTGCCAGCAGTCCAACCGGGACAGGGGGCTACGAGCAGTACTTC. Translation gives CASSPTGTGGYEQYF.

This clone was counted a single time. The genes are TRBV3-1 (or the pseudogene TRBV3-2) and TRBJ1-1; D might be TRBD1 (5 bases). From germline, CDR1 is LGHDT and CDR2 YNNKEL (reference sequence). Trimming stripped 0 bases from V and 4 bases from J, with 9 bases between. CDR3 length equals 14 residues. The CDR3 spells CASSQDPGGTEAFF. For the CDR3, the DNA is TGTGCCAGCAGCCAAGATCCGGGGGGCACTGAAGCTTTCTTT.

This chain uses TRBV19 with TRBJ2-1; D is perhaps TRBD2 (6 bases). The CDR3 totals 15 residues. The ends were cut back, 9 bases at V and 1 base at J, with 16 bases in the middle. Germline V gene sequence: CDR1 LNHDA, CDR2 SQIVND (reference sequence). The CDR3 reads CASKRDSGSYNEQFF. The DNA for the CDR3 is TGTGCCAGCAAACGGGACTCTGGATCCTACAATGAGCAGTTCTTC. Combining the CDR3 with reference TRBV19 and TRBJ2-1 gives the whole variable domain DGGITQSPKYLFRKEGQNVTLSCEQNLNHDAMYWYRQDPGQGLRLIYYSQIVNDFQKGDIAEGYSVSREKKESFPLTVTSAQKNPTAFYLCASKRDSGSYNEQFFGPGTRLTVL.